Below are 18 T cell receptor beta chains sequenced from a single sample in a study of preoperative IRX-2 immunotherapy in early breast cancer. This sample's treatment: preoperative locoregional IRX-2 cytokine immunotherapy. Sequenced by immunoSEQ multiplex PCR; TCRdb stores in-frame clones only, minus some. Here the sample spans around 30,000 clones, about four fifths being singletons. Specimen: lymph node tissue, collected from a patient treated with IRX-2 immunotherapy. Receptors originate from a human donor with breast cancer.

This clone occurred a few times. The CDR3 region is CAAGPAVRRETQYF. The CDR3 DNA sequence: TGTGCCGCGGGTCCGGCGGTTCGGAGAGAGACCCAGTACTTC. The genes are TRBV19 and TRBJ2-5; maybe TRBD2 (5 bases). CDR1 is LNHDA and CDR2 is SQIVND in the germline V gene (reference sequence). With 11 bases removed from V and 4 bases from J, the gap between germline ends came to 20 bases. CDR3 length: 14 amino acids. The variable domain in full, with the rest retrieved from reference TRBV19 and TRBJ2-5, is DGGITQSPKYLFRKEGQNVTLSCEQNLNHDAMYWYRQDPGQGLRLIYYSQIVNDFQKGDIAEGYSVSREKKESFPLTVTSAQKNPTAFYLCAAGPAVRRETQYFGPGTRLLVL.

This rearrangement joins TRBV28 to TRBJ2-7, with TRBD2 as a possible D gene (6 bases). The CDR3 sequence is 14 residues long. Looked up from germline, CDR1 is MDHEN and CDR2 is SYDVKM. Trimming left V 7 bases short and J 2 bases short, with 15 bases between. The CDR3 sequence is CASTPGGRTYEQYF. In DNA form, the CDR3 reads TGTGCCAGCACCCCCGGAGGGAGGACCTACGAGCAGTACTTC.

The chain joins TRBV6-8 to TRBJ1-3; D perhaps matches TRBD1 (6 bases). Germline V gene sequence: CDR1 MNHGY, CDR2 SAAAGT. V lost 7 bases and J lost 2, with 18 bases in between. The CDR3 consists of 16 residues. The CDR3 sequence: CASNSRTGRTGNTIYF. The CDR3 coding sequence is TGTGCCAGCAACTCAAGAACAGGGAGGACTGGAAACACCATATATTTT.

CDR3 protein: CASSEARGPEQYF. Here the CDR3 DNA reads TGTGCCAGCAGTGAAGCGCGAGGGCCCGAGCAGTACTTC. The rearrangement joins TRBV2 to TRBJ2-7; TRBD2 is a possible D gene (5 bases). The V gene lost 0 bases and the J gene lost 6 bases, with 9 bases spanning the gap. The germline V gene has CDR1 SNHLY and CDR2 FYNNEI. The CDR3 is 13 amino acids.

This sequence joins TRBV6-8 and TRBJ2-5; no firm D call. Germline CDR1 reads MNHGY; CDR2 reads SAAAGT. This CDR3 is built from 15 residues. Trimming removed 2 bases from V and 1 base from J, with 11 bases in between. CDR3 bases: TGTGCCAGCAGTTACCGGTTACAGCCCCAAGAGACCCAGTACTTC. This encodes CASSYRLQPQETQYF.

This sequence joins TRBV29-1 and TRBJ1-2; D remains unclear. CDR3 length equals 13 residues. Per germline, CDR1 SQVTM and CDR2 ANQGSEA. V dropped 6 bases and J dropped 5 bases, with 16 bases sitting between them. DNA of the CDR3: TGCAGCGTGATTTCTCGGGGTCTTTATGGCTACACCTTC. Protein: CSVISRGLYGYTF.

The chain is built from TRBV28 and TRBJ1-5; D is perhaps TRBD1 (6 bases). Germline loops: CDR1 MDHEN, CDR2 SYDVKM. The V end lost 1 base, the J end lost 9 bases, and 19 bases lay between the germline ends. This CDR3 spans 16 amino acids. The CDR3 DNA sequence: TGTGCCAGCAGTTTATTCCGGAACAGGGTAGCCAGGCCCCAGCATTTT. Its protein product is CASSLFRNRVARPQHF.

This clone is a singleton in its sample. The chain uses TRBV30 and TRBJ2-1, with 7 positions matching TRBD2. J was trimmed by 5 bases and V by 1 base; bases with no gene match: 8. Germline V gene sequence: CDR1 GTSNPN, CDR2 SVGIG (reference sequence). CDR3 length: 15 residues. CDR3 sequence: CAWSARALADNEQFF. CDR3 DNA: TGTGCCTGGAGTGCCAGGGCCCTAGCGGACAATGAGCAGTTCTTC.

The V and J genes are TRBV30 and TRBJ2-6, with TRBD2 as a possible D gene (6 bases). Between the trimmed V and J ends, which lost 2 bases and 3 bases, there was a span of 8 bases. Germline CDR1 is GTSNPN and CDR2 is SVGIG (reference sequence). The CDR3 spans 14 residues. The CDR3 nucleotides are TGTGCCTGGAGTCAGGGAGGTGGGGCCAACGTCCTGACTTTC. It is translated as CAWSQGGGANVLTF.

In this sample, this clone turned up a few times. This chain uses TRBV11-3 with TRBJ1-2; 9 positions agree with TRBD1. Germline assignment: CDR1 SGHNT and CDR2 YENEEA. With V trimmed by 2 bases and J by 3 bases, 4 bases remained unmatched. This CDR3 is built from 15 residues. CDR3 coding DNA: TGTGCCAGCAGCTTAACAGGGGGCGCGGACTATGGCTACACCTTC. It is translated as CASSLTGGADYGYTF.

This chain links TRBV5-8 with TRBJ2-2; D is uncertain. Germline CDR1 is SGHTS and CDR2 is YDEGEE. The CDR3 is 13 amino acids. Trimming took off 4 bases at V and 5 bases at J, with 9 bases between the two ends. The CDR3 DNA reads TGTGCCAGCAGCCCCGGACCGACCGGGGAGCTGTTTTTT. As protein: CASSPGPTGELFF.

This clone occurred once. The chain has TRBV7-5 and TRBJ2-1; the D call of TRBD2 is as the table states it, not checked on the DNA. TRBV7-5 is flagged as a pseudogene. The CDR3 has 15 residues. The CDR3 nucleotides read TGTGCCAGCAGCGGACGGGGGAACCGGAGGGATGAGCAGTTCTTC. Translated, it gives CASSGRGNRRDEQFF.

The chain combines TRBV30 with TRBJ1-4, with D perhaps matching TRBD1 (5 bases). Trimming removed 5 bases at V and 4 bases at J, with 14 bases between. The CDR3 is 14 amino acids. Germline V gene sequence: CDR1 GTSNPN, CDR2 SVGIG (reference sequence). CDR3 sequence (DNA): TGTGCCTGGGATAGAGACAGCCTTAATGAAAAACTGTTTTTT. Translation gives CAWDRDSLNEKLFF.

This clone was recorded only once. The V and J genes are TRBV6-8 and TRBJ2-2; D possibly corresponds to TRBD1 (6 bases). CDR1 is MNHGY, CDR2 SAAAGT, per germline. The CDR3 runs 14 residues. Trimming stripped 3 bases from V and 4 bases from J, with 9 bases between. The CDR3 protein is CASSYLRGTGELFF. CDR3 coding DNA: TGTGCCAGCAGTTATCTCAGGGGCACCGGGGAGCTGTTTTTT.

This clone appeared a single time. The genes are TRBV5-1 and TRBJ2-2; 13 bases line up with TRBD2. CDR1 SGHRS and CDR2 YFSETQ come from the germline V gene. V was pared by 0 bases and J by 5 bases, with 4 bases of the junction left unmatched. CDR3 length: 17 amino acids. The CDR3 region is CASSLEGLAGETGELFF. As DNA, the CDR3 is TGCGCCAGCAGCTTGGAAGGACTAGCGGGAGAAACCGGGGAGCTGTTTTTT.

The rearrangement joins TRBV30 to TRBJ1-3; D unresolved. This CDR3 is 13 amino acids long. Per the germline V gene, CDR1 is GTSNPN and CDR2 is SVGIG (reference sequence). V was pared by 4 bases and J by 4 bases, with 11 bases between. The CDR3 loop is CAWTPRQGNTIYF. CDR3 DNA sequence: TGTGCCTGGACCCCCAGACAAGGAAACACCATATATTTT.

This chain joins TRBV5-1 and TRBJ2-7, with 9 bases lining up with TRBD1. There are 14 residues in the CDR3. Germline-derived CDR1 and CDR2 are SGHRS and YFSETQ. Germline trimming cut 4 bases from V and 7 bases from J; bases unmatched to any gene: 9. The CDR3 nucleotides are TGCGCCAGCAGCGGGACAGGGATTATGAGGGAGCAGTACTTC. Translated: CASSGTGIMREQYF.

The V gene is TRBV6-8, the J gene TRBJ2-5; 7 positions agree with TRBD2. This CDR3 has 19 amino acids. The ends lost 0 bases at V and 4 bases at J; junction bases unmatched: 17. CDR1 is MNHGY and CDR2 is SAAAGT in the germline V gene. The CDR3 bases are TGTGCCAGCAGTTACTCCGGCAGGGTCTTTGGCGGGGAGGGAGAGACCCAGTACTTC. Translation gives CASSYSGRVFGGEGETQYF.